The rows below give T cell receptor beta chains drawn from one sample of a study of cytomegalovirus exposure and HLA in healthy donors. Sequencing used immunoSEQ multiplex PCR; TCRdb keeps in-frame clones, though not all of them. The table lists about 120,000 clones, around 79% of them singletons. The source material was PBMCs. The receptor set was obtained from a woman aged 30 to 39 in good health and CMV-seropositive. Each CDR3 is given with its conserved first and last residue. D genes are given only for firm matches. Size is stated for part of the rows, as once, few or many counts, or as a class when the clone is expanded.

j_gene: TRBJ1-2
abundance: .
v_gene: TRBV11-2
d_gene: TRBD1
CDR3nt: TGTGCCAGCAGCTTAGTGACAGGGGATGGCTACACCTTC
CDR3aa: CASSLVTGDGYTF

j_gene: TRBJ2-1
abundance: .
v_gene: TRBV2
d_gene: TRBD2
CDR3nt: TGTGCCAGCACCCCGTTGGTAGCGGGGGGCAATGAGCAGTTCTTC
CDR3aa: CASTPLVAGGNEQFF

j_gene: TRBJ1-3
abundance: .
v_gene: TRBV5-6
d_gene: TRBD1
CDR3nt: TGTGCCAGCAGCCGGGGACAGGGCTCTGGAAACACCATATATTTT
CDR3aa: CASSRGQGSGNTIYF

j_gene: TRBJ1-6
abundance: .
v_gene: TRBV4-2
d_gene: .
CDR3nt: TGTGCCAGCAGCCAAGGGGGCAGCTATTCACCCCTCCACTTT
CDR3aa: CASSQGGSYSPLHF

j_gene: TRBJ2-1
abundance: .
v_gene: TRBV11-1
d_gene: .
CDR3nt: TGTGCCAGCAGCTTATACCCGGACATCAGCTCCTACAATGAGCAGTTCTTC
CDR3aa: CASSLYPDISSYNEQFF

j_gene: TRBJ1-6
abundance: once
v_gene: TRBV21-1
d_gene: .
CDR3nt: TGTGCCAGCAGCACAGACAGGGGCGGCTCATATAATTCACCCCTCCACTTT
CDR3aa: CASSTDRGGSYNSPLHF

j_gene: TRBJ2-7
abundance: .
v_gene: TRBV6-5
d_gene: .
CDR3nt: TGTGCCAGCATGCGACAGGGAGGCTACGAGCAGTACTTC
CDR3aa: CASMRQGGYEQYF

j_gene: TRBJ1-1
abundance: many
v_gene: TRBV7-9
d_gene: .
CDR3nt: TGTGCCGGTCAGTCGAACACTGAAGCTTTCTTT
CDR3aa: CAGQSNTEAFF

j_gene: TRBJ2-7
abundance: .
v_gene: TRBV6-1
d_gene: .
CDR3nt: TGTGCCAGCAGGGCGGCCGCGGTCGCCTACGAGCAGTACTTC
CDR3aa: CASRAAAVAYEQYF

j_gene: TRBJ2-2
abundance: .
v_gene: TRBV6-1
d_gene: TRBD1
CDR3nt: TGTGCCGGGAGACAGGGGGTGGCCGGGGAGCTGTTTTTT
CDR3aa: CAGRQGVAGELFF

j_gene: TRBJ1-2
abundance: few
v_gene: TRBV7-9
d_gene: .
CDR3nt: TGTGCCAGCAGCAAGCCAGGGTTGAAAGTCTATGGCTACACCTTC
CDR3aa: CASSKPGLKVYGYTF

j_gene: TRBJ2-2
abundance: .
v_gene: TRBV7-9
d_gene: .
CDR3nt: TGTGCCAGCAGCCGACGGACAGCTGACACCGGGGAGCTGTTTTTT
CDR3aa: CASSRRTADTGELFF

j_gene: TRBJ1-2
abundance: .
v_gene: TRBV9
d_gene: .
CDR3nt: TGTGCCAGCAGCACCAGTCAGGGCCCCTATGGCTACACCTTC
CDR3aa: CASSTSQGPYGYTF

j_gene: TRBJ2-3
abundance: .
v_gene: TRBV5-1
d_gene: TRBD1
CDR3nt: TGCGCCAGCAGCCCCCGACAGGGAGACACAGATACGCAGTATTTT
CDR3aa: CASSPRQGDTDTQYF

j_gene: TRBJ2-1
abundance: .
v_gene: TRBV2
d_gene: TRBD2
CDR3nt: TGTGCCAGCAGTGAAGGACTAGCGGTTGGGCCCCAAACTAGTTACAATGAGCAGTTCTTC
CDR3aa: CASSEGLAVGPQTSYNEQFF

j_gene: TRBJ1-5
abundance: .
v_gene: TRBV7-9
d_gene: TRBD1
CDR3nt: TGTGCCAGCAGCAGAGACAGGGTGCAGCCCCAGCATTTT
CDR3aa: CASSRDRVQPQHF

j_gene: TRBJ1-2
abundance: .
v_gene: TRBV19
d_gene: .
CDR3nt: TGTGCCAGTACCCCAGCGATGGGGGGTGGCTATGGCTACACCTTC
CDR3aa: CASTPAMGGGYGYTF

j_gene: TRBJ1-6
abundance: .
v_gene: TRBV6-5
d_gene: .
CDR3nt: TGTGCCAGCAGTTACCAAGCAGGGGATTCACCCCTCCACTTT
CDR3aa: CASSYQAGDSPLHF

j_gene: TRBJ1-1
abundance: .
v_gene: TRBV5-1
d_gene: .
CDR3nt: TGCGCCAGCAGCCCCTCGGGGGGGGACACTGAAGCTTTCTTT
CDR3aa: CASSPSGGDTEAFF

j_gene: TRBJ2-7
abundance: .
v_gene: TRBV19
d_gene: TRBD1
CDR3nt: TGTGCCAGTAGCGGACAGGGTAATCCCTACGAGCAGTACTTC
CDR3aa: CASSGQGNPYEQYF

j_gene: TRBJ1-2
abundance: .
v_gene: TRBV19
d_gene: .
CDR3nt: TGTGCCAGTAGTATGCCCGGGGGAGGCTACACCTTC
CDR3aa: CASSMPGGGYTF

j_gene: TRBJ2-1
abundance: .
v_gene: TRBV4-3
d_gene: .
CDR3nt: TGCGCCAGCAGCCATATCACGCGGGGTGAGCAGTTCTTC
CDR3aa: CASSHITRGEQFF

j_gene: TRBJ2-2
abundance: .
v_gene: TRBV18
d_gene: TRBD2
CDR3nt: TGTGCCAGCTCACCGGGACTAGCGAGCACCGGGGAGCTGTTTTTT
CDR3aa: CASSPGLASTGELFF

j_gene: TRBJ2-1
abundance: .
v_gene: TRBV10-3
d_gene: TRBD2
CDR3nt: TGTGCCATCAGTGAGTCTTTTACGTCTAGCGGGGCGAATGAGCAGTTCTTC
CDR3aa: CAISESFTSSGANEQFF

j_gene: TRBJ1-5
abundance: .
v_gene: TRBV4-2
d_gene: .
CDR3nt: TGTGCCAGCAGCCAAGTGGGCGGGGATCAGCCCCAGCATTTT
CDR3aa: CASSQVGGDQPQHF

j_gene: TRBJ2-7
abundance: .
v_gene: TRBV11-2
d_gene: .
CDR3nt: TGTGCCAGCAGCTTAGAACGGAGGCCGTACTTC
CDR3aa: CASSLERRPYF

j_gene: TRBJ2-7
abundance: .
v_gene: TRBV29-1
d_gene: .
CDR3nt: TGCAGCGCCCAGAGGGGGACCTACGAGCAGTACTTC
CDR3aa: CSAQRGTYEQYF

j_gene: TRBJ1-4
abundance: once
v_gene: TRBV28
d_gene: TRBD1
CDR3nt: TGTGCCAGCAGTTTGAGGGGGCCAGAAAAACTGTTTTTT
CDR3aa: CASSLRGPEKLFF

j_gene: TRBJ1-4
abundance: .
v_gene: TRBV5-1
d_gene: TRBD1
CDR3nt: TGCGCCAGCAGCTTAACCGGGACAGGGGATGAAAAACTGTTTTTT
CDR3aa: CASSLTGTGDEKLFF

j_gene: TRBJ1-2
abundance: .
v_gene: TRBV10-3
d_gene: TRBD1
CDR3nt: TGTGCCATCAGTGACCGGGACAGGGCAATTGGCTACACCTTC
CDR3aa: CAISDRDRAIGYTF

j_gene: TRBJ2-5
abundance: .
v_gene: TRBV2
d_gene: TRBD2
CDR3nt: TGTGCCAGCAGACAAAGCGGGGGGGAACAAGAGACCCAGTACTTC
CDR3aa: CASRQSGGEQETQYF

j_gene: TRBJ1-1
abundance: .
v_gene: TRBV9
d_gene: TRBD1
CDR3nt: TGTGCCAGCAGCGTTCAGGGACAGGGGAACACTGAAGCTTTCTTT
CDR3aa: CASSVQGQGNTEAFF

j_gene: TRBJ2-3
abundance: few
v_gene: TRBV4-1
d_gene: .
CDR3nt: TGCGCCAGCAGCCAAGGTTCTGCCGGAGATACGCAGTATTTT
CDR3aa: CASSQGSAGDTQYF

j_gene: TRBJ1-2
abundance: .
v_gene: TRBV10-1
d_gene: .
CDR3nt: TGCGCCAGCAGTGAGTCTGTACTTTCTCCAGGCCCCTTAACTAACTATGGCTACACCTTC
CDR3aa: CASSESVLSPGPLTNYGYTF

j_gene: TRBJ2-2
abundance: .
v_gene: TRBV11-2
d_gene: .
CDR3nt: TGTGCCAGCAGCTTAGGCTTTCGAGGCCCCGGGGAGCTGTTTTTT
CDR3aa: CASSLGFRGPGELFF

j_gene: TRBJ2-7
abundance: .
v_gene: TRBV5-1
d_gene: .
CDR3nt: TGCGCCAGCAGCTTGGAGGAGGGGCTCATGTCCTACGAGCAGTACTTC
CDR3aa: CASSLEEGLMSYEQYF

j_gene: TRBJ1-2
abundance: once
v_gene: TRBV14
d_gene: .
CDR3nt: TGTGCCAGCAGCCAAGAAAAATGGCCTAGGGGCTACACCTTC
CDR3aa: CASSQEKWPRGYTF

j_gene: TRBJ2-2
abundance: .
v_gene: TRBV4-3
d_gene: .
CDR3nt: TGCGCCAGCAGCCAAGATCCGTCGAACACCGGGGAGCTGTTTTTT
CDR3aa: CASSQDPSNTGELFF

j_gene: TRBJ2-3
abundance: .
v_gene: TRBV28
d_gene: TRBD2
CDR3nt: TGTGCCAGCAGTTTATCCAGCGGGGCCACAGATACGCAGTATTTT
CDR3aa: CASSLSSGATDTQYF

j_gene: TRBJ2-7
abundance: many
v_gene: TRBV6-1
d_gene: .
CDR3nt: TGTGCCAGCAGTGACGGGGGTCGGTCATGGGAGCAGTACTTC
CDR3aa: CASSDGGRSWEQYF

j_gene: TRBJ2-1
abundance: .
v_gene: TRBV5-4
d_gene: TRBD1
CDR3nt: TGTGCCAGCAGCTCTAGACAGGGAGAGGGCAATGAGCAGTTCTTC
CDR3aa: CASSSRQGEGNEQFF

j_gene: TRBJ2-1
abundance: .
v_gene: TRBV4-1
d_gene: .
CDR3nt: TGCGCCAGCAGCCTTCTACTAGTTCTTAATGAGCAGTTCTTC
CDR3aa: CASSLLLVLNEQFF

j_gene: TRBJ2-3
abundance: .
v_gene: TRBV6-6
d_gene: TRBD2
CDR3nt: TGTGCCAGCAGCGAACCTGCTAGCGGGGAAAAGTCGCAGTATTTT
CDR3aa: CASSEPASGEKSQYF